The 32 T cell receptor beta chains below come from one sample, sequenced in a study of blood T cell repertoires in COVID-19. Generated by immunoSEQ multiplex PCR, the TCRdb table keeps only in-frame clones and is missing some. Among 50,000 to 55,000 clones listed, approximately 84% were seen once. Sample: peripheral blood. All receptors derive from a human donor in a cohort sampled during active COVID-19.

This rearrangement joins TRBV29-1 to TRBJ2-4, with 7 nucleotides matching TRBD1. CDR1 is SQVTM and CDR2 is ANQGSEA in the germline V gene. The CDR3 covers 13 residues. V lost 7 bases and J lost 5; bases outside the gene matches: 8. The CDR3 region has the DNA TGCAGCGGCGCCCGGGACAGACAAAACATTCAGTACTTC. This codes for CSGARDRQNIQYF.

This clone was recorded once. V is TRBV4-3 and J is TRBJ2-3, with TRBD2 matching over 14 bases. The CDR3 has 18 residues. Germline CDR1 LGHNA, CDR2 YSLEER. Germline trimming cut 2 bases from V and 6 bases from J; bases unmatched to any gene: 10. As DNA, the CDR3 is TGCGCCAGCAGCCAAAAAGCCTGGACTAGCGGGGGGACTGATACGCAGTATTTT. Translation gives CASSQKAWTSGGTDTQYF.

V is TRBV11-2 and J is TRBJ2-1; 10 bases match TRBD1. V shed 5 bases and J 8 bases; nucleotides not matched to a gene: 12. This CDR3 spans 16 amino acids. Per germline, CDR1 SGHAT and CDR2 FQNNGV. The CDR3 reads CASSPEGTGERDEQFF. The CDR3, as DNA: TGTGCCAGCAGCCCAGAGGGGACAGGGGAAAGGGATGAGCAGTTCTTC.

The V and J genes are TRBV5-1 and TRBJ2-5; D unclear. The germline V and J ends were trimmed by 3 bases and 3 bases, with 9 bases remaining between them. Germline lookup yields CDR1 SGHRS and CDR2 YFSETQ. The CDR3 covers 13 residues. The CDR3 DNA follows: TGCGCCAGCAGCTCAACCAGAAAAGAGACCCAGTACTTC. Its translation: CASSSTRKETQYF.

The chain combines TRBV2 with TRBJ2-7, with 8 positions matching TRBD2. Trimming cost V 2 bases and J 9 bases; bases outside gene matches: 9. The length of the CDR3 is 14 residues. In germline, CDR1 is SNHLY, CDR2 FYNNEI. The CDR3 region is CASSESGRGGRQYF. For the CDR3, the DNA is TGTGCCAGCAGTGAAAGCGGGAGAGGCGGTCGGCAGTACTTC.

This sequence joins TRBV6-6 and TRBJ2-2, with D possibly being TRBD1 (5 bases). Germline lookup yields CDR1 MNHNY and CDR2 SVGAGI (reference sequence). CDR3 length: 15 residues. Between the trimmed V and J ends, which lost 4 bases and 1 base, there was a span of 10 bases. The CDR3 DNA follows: TGTGCCAGCAGTTCCGCGACAGAGAACACCGGGGAGCTGTTTTTT. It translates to CASSSATENTGELFF.

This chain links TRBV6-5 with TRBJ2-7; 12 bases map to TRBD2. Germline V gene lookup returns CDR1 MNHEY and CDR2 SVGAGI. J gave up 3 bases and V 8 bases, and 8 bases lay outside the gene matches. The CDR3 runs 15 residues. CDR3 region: CASSYLAGGIYEQYF. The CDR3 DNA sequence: TGTGCCAGCTCTTACCTAGCGGGAGGGATCTACGAGCAGTACTTC.

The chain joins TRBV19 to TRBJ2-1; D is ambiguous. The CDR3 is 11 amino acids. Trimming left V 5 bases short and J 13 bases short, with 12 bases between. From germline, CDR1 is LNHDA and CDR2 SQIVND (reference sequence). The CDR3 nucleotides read TGTGCCAGTAGTGTCTACAGCCAACAGTTCTTC. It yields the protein CASSVYSQQFF.

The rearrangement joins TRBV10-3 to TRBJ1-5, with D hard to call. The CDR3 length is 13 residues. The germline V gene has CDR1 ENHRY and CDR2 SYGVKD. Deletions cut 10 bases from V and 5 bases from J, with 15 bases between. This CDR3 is CATATPGYQPQHF. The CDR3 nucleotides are TGTGCCACCGCGACGCCGGGGTATCAGCCCCAGCATTTT.

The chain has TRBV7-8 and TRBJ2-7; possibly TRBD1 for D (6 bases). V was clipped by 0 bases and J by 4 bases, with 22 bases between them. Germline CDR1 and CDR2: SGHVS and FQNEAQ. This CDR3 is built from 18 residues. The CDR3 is CASSLALDGQTGRYEQYF. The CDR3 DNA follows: TGTGCCAGCAGCTTAGCCCTCGACGGACAGACCGGACGGTACGAGCAGTACTTC.

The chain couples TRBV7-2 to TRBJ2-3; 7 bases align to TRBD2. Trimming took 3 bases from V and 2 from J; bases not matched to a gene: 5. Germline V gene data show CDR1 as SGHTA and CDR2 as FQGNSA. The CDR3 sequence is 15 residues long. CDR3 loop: CASSFSSGFTDTQYF. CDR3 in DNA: TGTGCCAGCAGCTTTTCTAGCGGATTCACAGATACGCAGTATTTT. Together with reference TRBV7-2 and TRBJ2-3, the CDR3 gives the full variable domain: GAGVSQSPSNKVTEKGKDVELRCDPISGHTALYWYRQSLGQGLEFLIYFQGNSAPDKSGLPSDRFSAERTGGSVSTLTIQRTQQEDSAVYLCASSFSSGFTDTQYFGPGTRLTVL.

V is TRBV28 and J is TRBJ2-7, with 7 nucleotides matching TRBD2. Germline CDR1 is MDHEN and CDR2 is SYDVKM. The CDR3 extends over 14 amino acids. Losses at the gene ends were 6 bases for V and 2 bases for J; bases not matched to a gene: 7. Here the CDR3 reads CASSGPGGPYEQYF. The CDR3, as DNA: TGTGCCAGCAGCGGGCCGGGAGGCCCCTACGAGCAGTACTTC.

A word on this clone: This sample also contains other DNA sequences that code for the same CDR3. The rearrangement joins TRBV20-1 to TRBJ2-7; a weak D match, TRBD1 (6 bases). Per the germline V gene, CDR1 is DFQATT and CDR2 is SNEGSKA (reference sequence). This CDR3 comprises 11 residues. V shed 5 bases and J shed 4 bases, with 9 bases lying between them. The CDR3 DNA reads TGCAGTGCTCCCCAGGGGTACGAGCAGTACTTC. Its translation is CSAPQGYEQYF.

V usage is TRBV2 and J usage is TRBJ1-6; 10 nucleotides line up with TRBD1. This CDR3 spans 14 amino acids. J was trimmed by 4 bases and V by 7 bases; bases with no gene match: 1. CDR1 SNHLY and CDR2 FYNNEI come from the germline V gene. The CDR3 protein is CASTGQGYNSPLHF. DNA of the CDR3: TGTGCCAGCACGGGACAGGGGTATAATTCACCCCTCCACTTT.

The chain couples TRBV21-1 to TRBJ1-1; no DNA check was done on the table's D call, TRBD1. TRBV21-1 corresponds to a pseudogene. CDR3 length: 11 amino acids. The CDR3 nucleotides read TGTGCCAGCAGACCAGGGACTGAAGCTTTCTTT. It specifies CASRPGTEAFF.

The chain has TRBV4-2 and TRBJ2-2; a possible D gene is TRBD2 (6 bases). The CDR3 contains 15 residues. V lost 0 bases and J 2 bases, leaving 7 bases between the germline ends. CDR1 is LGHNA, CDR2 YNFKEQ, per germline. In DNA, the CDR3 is TGTGCCAGCAGCCAAGATAGCGGAAACACCGGGGAGCTGTTTTTT. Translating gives CASSQDSGNTGELFF.

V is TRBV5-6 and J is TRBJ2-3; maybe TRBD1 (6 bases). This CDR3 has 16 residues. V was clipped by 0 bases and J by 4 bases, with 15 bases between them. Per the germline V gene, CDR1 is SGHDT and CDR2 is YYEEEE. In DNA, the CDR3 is TGTGCCAGCAGCTTGGCCACTTCCTGGGGGCCAGATACGCAGTATTTT. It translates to CASSLATSWGPDTQYF.

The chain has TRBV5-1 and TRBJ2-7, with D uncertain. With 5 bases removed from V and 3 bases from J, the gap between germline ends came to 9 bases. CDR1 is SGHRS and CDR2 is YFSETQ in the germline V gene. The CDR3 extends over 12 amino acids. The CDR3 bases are TGCGCCAGCAGTCAGGTCGGCTACGAGCAGTACTTC. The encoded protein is CASSQVGYEQYF. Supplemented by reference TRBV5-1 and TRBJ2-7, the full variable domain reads KAGVTQTPRYLIKTRGQQVTLSCSPISGHRSVSWYQQTPGQGLQFLFEYFSETQRNKGNFPGRFSGRQFSNSRSEMNVSTLELGDSALYLCASSQVGYEQYFGPGTRLTVT.

The CDR3 spells CASTPLRGSGNTIYF. The DNA for the CDR3 is TGTGCCAGCACCCCTCTCAGGGGCTCTGGAAACACCATATATTTT. The chain joins TRBV11-2 to TRBJ1-3; perhaps TRBD1 as D (6 bases). The CDR3 length is 15 residues. Germline values: CDR1 SGHAT, CDR2 FQNNGV. V lost 7 bases and J 0 bases, leaving 13 bases between the germline ends.

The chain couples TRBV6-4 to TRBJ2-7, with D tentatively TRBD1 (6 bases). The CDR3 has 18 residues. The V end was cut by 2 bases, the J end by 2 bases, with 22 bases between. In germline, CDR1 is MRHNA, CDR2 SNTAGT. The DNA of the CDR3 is TGTGCCAGCAGTGACCAAAGAACCCCAGGGGAAAAGGCCTACGAGCAGTACTTC. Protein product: CASSDQRTPGEKAYEQYF.

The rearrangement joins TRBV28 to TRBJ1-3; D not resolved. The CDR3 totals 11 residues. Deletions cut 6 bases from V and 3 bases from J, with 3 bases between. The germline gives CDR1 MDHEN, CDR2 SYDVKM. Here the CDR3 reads CASSRGNTIYF. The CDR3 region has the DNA TGTGCCAGCAGCCGTGGAAACACCATATATTTT.

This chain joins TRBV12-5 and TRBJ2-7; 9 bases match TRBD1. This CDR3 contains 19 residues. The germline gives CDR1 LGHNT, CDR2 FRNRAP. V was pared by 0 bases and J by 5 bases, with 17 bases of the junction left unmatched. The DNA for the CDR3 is TGTGCTAGTGGTTTGGTACGGGACAGGGTCTATGGAATCGTCAACGAGCAGTACTTC. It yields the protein CASGLVRDRVYGIVNEQYF.

CDR3 bases: TGTGCCAGCAGCCCCTCAGTAGCAGCTGGAAACACCATATATTTT. Amino acid sequence: CASSPSVAAGNTIYF. The chain links TRBV7-2 to TRBJ1-3; D uncertain. Germline-derived CDR1 and CDR2 are SGHTA and FQGNSA. V was clipped by 5 bases and J by 2 bases, with 13 bases between them. This CDR3 has 15 amino acids.

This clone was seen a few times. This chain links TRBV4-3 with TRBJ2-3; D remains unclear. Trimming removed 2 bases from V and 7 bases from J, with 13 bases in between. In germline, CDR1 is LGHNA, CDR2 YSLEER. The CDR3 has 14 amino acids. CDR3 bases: TGCGCCAGCAGCCAATTCGTGGCCCCGTATACGCAGTATTTT. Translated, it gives CASSQFVAPYTQYF.

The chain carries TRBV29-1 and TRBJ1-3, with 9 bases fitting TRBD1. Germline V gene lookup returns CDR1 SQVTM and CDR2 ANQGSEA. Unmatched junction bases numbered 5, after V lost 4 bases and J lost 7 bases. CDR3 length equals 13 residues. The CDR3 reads CSVATQGANTIYF. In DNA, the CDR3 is TGCAGCGTTGCAACACAGGGGGCGAACACCATATATTTT.

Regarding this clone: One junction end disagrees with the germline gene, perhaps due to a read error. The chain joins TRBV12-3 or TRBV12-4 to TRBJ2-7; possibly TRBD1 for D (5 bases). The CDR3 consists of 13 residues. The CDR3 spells CASTMGRVGARHF. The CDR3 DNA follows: TGTGCCAGCACGATGGGCAGGGTTGGAGCGAGGCACTTC.

This CDR3 reads CASSSTGYGYTF. The CDR3 DNA is TGTGCCAGCAGCTCGACAGGATATGGCTACACCTTC. The chain uses TRBV7-9 and TRBJ1-2; D is perhaps TRBD1 (6 bases). Deletions cut 4 bases from V and 5 bases from J, with 8 bases between. Germline V CDR1 and CDR2: SEHNR, FQNEAQ (reference sequence). The CDR3 sequence is 12 residues long.

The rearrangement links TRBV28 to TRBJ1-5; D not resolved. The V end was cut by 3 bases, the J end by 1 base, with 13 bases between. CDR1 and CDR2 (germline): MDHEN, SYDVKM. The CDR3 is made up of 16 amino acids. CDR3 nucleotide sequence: TGTGCCAGCAGTTTTGGGAGAGGGAACAGCAATCAGCCCCAGCATTTT. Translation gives CASSFGRGNSNQPQHF.

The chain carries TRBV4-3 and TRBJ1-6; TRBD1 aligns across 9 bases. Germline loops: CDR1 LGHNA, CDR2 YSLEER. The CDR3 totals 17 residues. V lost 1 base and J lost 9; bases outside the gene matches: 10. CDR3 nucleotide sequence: TGCGCCAGCAGCCAAGGATACAGGGGGCGGCAGGGTTCACCCCTCCACTTT. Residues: CASSQGYRGRQGSPLHF.

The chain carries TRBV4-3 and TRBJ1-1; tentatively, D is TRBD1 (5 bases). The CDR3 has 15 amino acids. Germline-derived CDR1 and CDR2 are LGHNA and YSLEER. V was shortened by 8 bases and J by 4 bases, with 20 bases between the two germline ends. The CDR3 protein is CASAVDAGGGTEAFF. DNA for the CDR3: TGCGCCAGCGCGGTAGACGCGGGGGGGGGCACTGAAGCTTTCTTT.

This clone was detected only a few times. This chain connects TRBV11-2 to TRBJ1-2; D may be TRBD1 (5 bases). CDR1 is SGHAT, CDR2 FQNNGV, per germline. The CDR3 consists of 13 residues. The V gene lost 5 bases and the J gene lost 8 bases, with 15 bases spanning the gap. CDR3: CASSVVGGEGYTF. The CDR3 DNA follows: TGTGCCAGCAGCGTAGTCGGGGGTGAAGGCTACACCTTC.

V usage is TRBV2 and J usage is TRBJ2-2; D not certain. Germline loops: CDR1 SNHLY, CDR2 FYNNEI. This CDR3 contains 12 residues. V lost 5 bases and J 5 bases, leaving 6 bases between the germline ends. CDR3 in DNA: TGTGCCAGCAGTCAGGATACCGGGGAGCTGTTTTTT. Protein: CASSQDTGELFF.